A single sample gave rise to the 29 T cell receptor beta chains below, sequenced in a study of radiotherapy plus CTLA-4 blockade in lung cancer. Measured with immunoSEQ multiplex PCR; TCRdb has only the in-frame clones, and not every one. The data show 60,000 to 70,000 clones, with around 80% seen just once and roughly a tenth held by the top ten. The starting material was peripheral blood, obtained from a patient treated with radiotherapy plus ipilimumab. Source of these receptors: a human donor with non-small cell lung cancer who had a complete response to radiotherapy plus ipilimumab.

This clone was picked up a small number of times. The chain is built from TRBV5-1 and TRBJ1-1; D is unclear. The V end lost 0 bases, the J end lost 4 bases, and 10 bases lay between the germline ends. CDR1 SGHRS and CDR2 YFSETQ come from the germline V gene. CDR3 size: 14 residues. CDR3 nucleotides: TGCGCCAGCAGCTTGGGAGCCGCCGGCACTGAAGCTTTCTTT. The encoded protein is CASSLGAAGTEAFF.

This clone occurred once. The chain employs TRBV27 and TRBJ1-1; D ambiguous. The CDR3 contains 15 residues. Germline CDR1 reads MNHEY; CDR2 reads SMNVEV (reference sequence). Trimming stripped 1 base from V and 1 base from J, with 10 bases between. The CDR3 DNA reads as TGTGCCAGCAGTTTATACAACAGTCAGAACACTGAAGCTTTCTTT. This translates into CASSLYNSQNTEAFF.

The rearrangement uses TRBV15 and TRBJ2-3; 7 bases are a match to TRBD1. The CDR3 sequence is 13 residues long. Trimming cost V 0 bases and J 10 bases; bases outside gene matches: 4. Germline V gene sequence: CDR1 LNHNV, CDR2 YYDKDF (reference sequence). CDR3 nucleotides: TGTGCCACCAGCAGAGATCAGGGGGTGGCGCAGTATTTT. Protein sequence: CATSRDQGVAQYF. The full variable domain, rest sourced from reference TRBV15 and TRBJ2-3, is DAMVIQNPRYQVTQFGKPVTLSCSQTLNHNVMYWYQQKSSQAPKLLFHYYDKDFNNEADTPDNFQSRRPNTSFCFLDIRSPGLGDTAMYLCATSRDQGVAQYFGPGTRLTVL.

This clone showed up just once. The chain combines TRBV2 with TRBJ1-5; D is perhaps TRBD1 (6 bases). The V and J ends lost 2 bases and 3 bases respectively, with 11 bases between them. Germline CDR1 is SNHLY and CDR2 is FYNNEI. The CDR3 has 15 amino acids. Written as DNA, the CDR3 is TGTGCCAGCAGTGAAATGGACAGAAACAATCAGCCCCAGCATTTT. It translates to CASSEMDRNNQPQHF.

This clone has just a few counts. The chain has TRBV11-2 and TRBJ1-1; 7 bases are a match to TRBD1. Germline-derived CDR1 and CDR2 are SGHAT and FQNNGV. V lost 7 bases to trimming and J lost 8 bases; unmatched junction nucleotides: 13. CDR3 size: 14 residues. The CDR3 loop reads CASTPEGTASEAFF. The CDR3 DNA is TGTGCCAGCACCCCCGAGGGGACAGCCTCGGAAGCTTTCTTT. Filled out from reference TRBV11-2 and TRBJ1-1, the complete variable domain reads EAGVAQSPRYKIIEKRQSVAFWCNPISGHATLYWYQQILGQGPKLLIQFQNNGVVDDSQLPKDRFSAERLKGVDSTLKIQPAKLEDSAVYLCASTPEGTASEAFFGQGTRLTVV.

This clone was found once. The gene calls are TRBV28 and TRBJ1-4; no definite D call. V was pared by 6 bases and J by 0 bases, with 8 bases between. The CDR3 length is 14 residues. Germline V lookup: CDR1 MDHEN, CDR2 SYDVKM. This CDR3 reads CASSLVATNEKLFF. The DNA for the CDR3 is TGTGCCAGCAGCTTAGTTGCAACTAATGAAAAACTGTTTTTT.

This chain connects TRBV7-9 to TRBJ1-6; D might be TRBD1 (5 bases). From germline, CDR1 is SEHNR and CDR2 FQNEAQ (reference sequence). The CDR3 contains 14 residues. The V and J ends lost 1 base and 10 bases respectively, with 11 bases between them. CDR3 in DNA: TGTGCCAGCAGCTTAGGGTGGGGGAACTCACCCCTCCACTTT. Translation gives CASSLGWGNSPLHF.

The rearrangement uses TRBV9 and TRBJ1-2, with 7 bases lining up with TRBD1. The trim removed 3 bases at V and 7 bases at J, leaving 6 bases unmatched. CDR3 length: 13 residues. The germline V gene encodes CDR1 SGDLS and CDR2 YYNGEE. DNA of the CDR3: TGTGCCAGCAGCGCGGAGGGGGCGCGTGGCTACACCTTC. It specifies CASSAEGARGYTF.

The chain couples TRBV6-1 to TRBJ1-3; no firm D call. The CDR3 is 14 amino acids. V was pared by 1 base and J by 6 bases, with 10 bases between. Germline V gene data show CDR1 as MNHNS and CDR2 as SASEGT. The CDR3 DNA reads as TGTGCCAGCAGTGAAGGACGGCTCCAAAACACCATATATTTT. This translates into CASSEGRLQNTIYF.

J is TRBJ2-5 and V is TRBV19; 11 bases fit TRBD1. Losses at the gene ends were 0 bases for V and 1 base for J; bases not matched to a gene: 4. The CDR3 spans 17 residues. CDR1 LNHDA and CDR2 SQIVND come from the germline V gene (reference sequence). DNA for the CDR3: TGTGCCAGTAGTATAGAAATTGGGACAGGGGGCCAAGAGACCCAGTACTTC. It is translated as CASSIEIGTGGQETQYF.

The CDR3 region has the DNA TGTGCCAGCAGCTTAGCGATGGGAACAAAAGAAAAACTGTTTTTT. Translation: CASSLAMGTKEKLFF. The chain has TRBV7-2 and TRBJ1-4; D unclear. CDR1 and CDR2 from the germline V gene are SGHTA and FQGNSA. CDR3 length equals 15 residues. V lost 0 bases to trimming and J lost 8 bases, with 13 bases between them.

V usage is TRBV7-2 and J usage is TRBJ2-7; TRBD1 is a possible D gene (5 bases). This CDR3 comprises 12 residues. The V and J ends lost 7 bases and 6 bases respectively, with 13 bases between them. Germline CDR1 reads SGHTA; CDR2 reads FQGNSA. The CDR3 loop is CASTPAQAEQYF. For the CDR3, the DNA is TGTGCCAGCACCCCAGCACAGGCCGAGCAGTACTTC.

The table lists this clone with a count of one. The chain is built from TRBV5-5 and TRBJ1-1, with D tentatively TRBD1 (6 bases). The CDR3 runs to 14 residues. Germline assignment: CDR1 SGHKS and CDR2 YYEKEE (reference sequence). Trimming removed 4 bases at V and 2 bases at J, with 12 bases between. CDR3 DNA sequence: TGTGCCAGCAGCCCACGGACAGCTAACACTGAAGCTTTCTTT. The encoded protein is CASSPRTANTEAFF.

The rearrangement links TRBV19 to TRBJ2-6; D may match TRBD1 or TRBD2 (5 bases each). The CDR3 totals 17 residues. Germline V gene sequence: CDR1 LNHDA, CDR2 SQIVND (reference sequence). Trimming shortened V by 5 bases and J by 0 bases, and 14 bases separated the two germline ends. The CDR3 DNA is TGTGCCAGTAGTGGTCCGGGACCGAACTCTGGGGCCAACGTCCTGACTTTC. Translated: CASSGPGPNSGANVLTF.

CDR3 DNA: TGTGCCAGCAAGTCAGATTCCTACGAGCAGTACGTC. Encoded protein: CASKSDSYEQYV. V is TRBV2 and J is TRBJ2-7; D gene ambiguous. This CDR3 region has 12 residues. Trimming took 7 bases from V and 1 from J, leaving 8 bases between them. Germline assignment: CDR1 SNHLY and CDR2 FYNNEI.

The J gene is TRBJ2-1, the V gene TRBV9; TRBD2 aligns across 7 bases. Germline assignment: CDR1 SGDLS and CDR2 YYNGEE. The CDR3 length is 13 residues. V lost 5 bases, J lost 8 bases, and 7 bases stayed unmatched. In DNA, the CDR3 is TGTGCCAGCAGTAGGGAGGGGAGTGATGAGCAGTTCTTC. It encodes CASSREGSDEQFF.

The chain carries TRBV7-2 and TRBJ2-7; 7 bases agree with TRBD1. Germline values: CDR1 SGHTA, CDR2 FQGNSA. This CDR3 comprises 17 residues. The junction had 11 bases not matched to a gene; V was cut back by 1 base and J by 2 bases. CDR3 sequence: CASSLVVVTGDPYEQYF. In nucleotides, the CDR3 is TGTGCCAGCAGCTTAGTGGTGGTAACAGGGGATCCCTACGAGCAGTACTTC.

The chain carries TRBV27 and TRBJ2-5; 8 nucleotides line up with TRBD1. The CDR3 extends over 16 amino acids. Germline trimming cut 5 bases from V and 0 bases from J; bases unmatched to any gene: 8. From germline, CDR1 is MNHEY and CDR2 SMNVEV (reference sequence). The CDR3: CASSLMGTGHQETQYF. The CDR3 region has the DNA TGTGCCAGCAGTCTTATGGGGACAGGCCACCAAGAGACCCAGTACTTC.

This chain joins TRBV5-8 and TRBJ2-1; D might be TRBD1 (5 bases). The CDR3 is made up of 16 amino acids. V lost 2 bases to trimming and J lost 1 base, with 13 bases between them. Germline loops: CDR1 SGHTS, CDR2 YDEGEE. CDR3 in DNA: TGTGCCAGCAGCTTATATGGGGCAACTTCCTACAATGAGCAGTTCTTC. Amino acid sequence: CASSLYGATSYNEQFF.

This clone was picked up a small number of times. The chain joins TRBV7-9 to TRBJ1-6; possibly TRBD1 for D (5 bases). Trimming took off 5 bases at V and 6 bases at J, with 20 bases between the two ends. CDR3 length: 17 amino acids. In germline, CDR1 is SEHNR, CDR2 FQNEAQ (reference sequence). The DNA for the CDR3 is TGTGCCAGCAGCGACCACTCGATCAGGGCCTTTAATTCACCCCTCCACTTT. This translates into CASSDHSIRAFNSPLHF.

The chain links TRBV14 to TRBJ1-2; TRBD1 is a possible D gene (6 bases). Trimming shortened V by 4 bases and J by 8 bases, and 26 bases separated the two germline ends. The CDR3 runs to 17 residues. The germline V gene encodes CDR1 SGHDN and CDR2 FVKESK. The CDR3 here is CASSLGQNLWIPHGYTF. CDR3 nucleotides: TGTGCCAGCAGCCTTGGACAGAACCTTTGGATTCCTCACGGCTACACCTTC.

The chain is built from TRBV6-1 and TRBJ1-1; D unresolved. The CDR3 loop spans 17 amino acids. Germline CDR1 reads MNHNS; CDR2 reads SASEGT. Trimming removed 1 base at V and 0 bases at J, with 15 bases between. The CDR3 spells CASSEDGRRYVNTEAFF. CDR3 DNA: TGTGCCAGCAGTGAAGACGGCAGGAGATATGTGAACACTGAAGCTTTCTTT.

The chain carries TRBV5-1 and TRBJ1-1; D is ambiguous. Germline lookup yields CDR1 SGHRS and CDR2 YFSETQ. Trimming removed 4 bases at V and 11 bases at J, with 18 bases between. The CDR3 spans 13 residues. CDR3 DNA: TGCGCCAGCAGCCAGGACCCGAATACGGCGGCTTTCTTT. It codes for CASSQDPNTAAFF.

V gene TRBV7-2 combines with J gene TRBJ2-5, with 9 bases that match TRBD2. CDR3 length: 16 amino acids. Germline CDR1 is SGHTA and CDR2 is FQGNSA. Trimming at V came to 5 bases and at J to 2 bases, leaving 9 bases not matched to a gene. The CDR3: CASSPLGSGGQETQYF. The CDR3 DNA sequence: TGTGCCAGCAGCCCCCTGGGTAGCGGGGGACAAGAGACCCAGTACTTC.

This rearrangement joins TRBV5-1 to TRBJ1-2, with 9 bases that match TRBD1. V lost 4 bases, J lost 4 bases, and 5 bases stayed unmatched. The length of the CDR3 is 14 residues. Germline V lookup: CDR1 SGHRS, CDR2 YFSETQ. CDR3 DNA sequence: TGCGCCAGCAGCGAAACAGGGGGCAGCTATGGCTACACCTTC. This encodes CASSETGGSYGYTF.

CDR3 sequence reads: CASSGGAGNEQYV. The DNA for the CDR3 is TGTGCCAGCAGTGGTGGGGCAGGCAACGAGCAGTACGTC. The chain carries TRBV5-6 and TRBJ2-7; D perhaps matches TRBD1 (5 bases). V lost 5 bases to trimming and J lost 5 bases, with 14 bases between them. The CDR3 consists of 13 residues. Germline CDR1 and CDR2: SGHDT and YYEEEE.

In this sample, this clone turned up a few times. This chain uses TRBV7-9 with TRBJ2-1, with 9 bases lining up with TRBD2. The CDR3 runs 16 residues. CDR1 is SEHNR, CDR2 FQNEAQ, per germline (reference sequence). V dropped 6 bases and J dropped 4; count of bases not matched to a gene: 10. The CDR3 spells CASSPRGLAIYNEQFF. CDR3 bases: TGTGCCAGCAGTCCCCGAGGACTAGCGATTTACAATGAGCAGTTCTTC.

V gene TRBV10-2 combines with J gene TRBJ1-1, with 9 bases aligning to TRBD1. Germline V gives CDR1 WSHSY, CDR2 SAAADI. The CDR3 totals 13 residues. Germline trimming cut 6 bases from V and 5 bases from J; bases unmatched to any gene: 4. The CDR3 sequence: CASSWGQGTEAFF. The CDR3 region has the DNA TGCGCCAGCAGCTGGGGACAGGGAACTGAAGCTTTCTTT.

This clone was found a few times. The gene calls are TRBV29-1 and TRBJ2-5, with 8 bases fitting TRBD1. The CDR3 has 16 amino acids. With 1 base clipped from V and 5 bases from J, the junction kept 12 bases outside the gene matches. Germline V gene data show CDR1 as SQVTM and CDR2 as ANQGSEA. This CDR3 is CSVEARGQGRLETQYF. The CDR3 nucleotides are TGCAGCGTTGAAGCCCGCGGACAGGGAAGGTTGGAGACCCAGTACTTC.